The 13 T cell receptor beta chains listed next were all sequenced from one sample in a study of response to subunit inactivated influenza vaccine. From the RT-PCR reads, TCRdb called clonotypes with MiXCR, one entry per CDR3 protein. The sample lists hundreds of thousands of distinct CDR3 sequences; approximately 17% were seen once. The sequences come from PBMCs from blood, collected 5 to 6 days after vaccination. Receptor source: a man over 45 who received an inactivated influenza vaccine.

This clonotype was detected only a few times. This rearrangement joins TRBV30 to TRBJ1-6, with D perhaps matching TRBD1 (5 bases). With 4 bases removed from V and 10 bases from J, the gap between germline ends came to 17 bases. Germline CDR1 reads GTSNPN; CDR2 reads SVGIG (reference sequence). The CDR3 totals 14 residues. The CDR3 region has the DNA TGTGCCTGGACCCAGGGAGGGGTCGACTCACCCCTCCACTTT. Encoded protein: CAWTQGGVDSPLHF. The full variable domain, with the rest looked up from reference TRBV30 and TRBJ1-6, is SQTIHQWPATLVQPVGSPLSLECTVEGTSNPNLYWYRQAAGRGLQLLFYSVGIGQISSEVPQNLSASRPQDRQFILSSKKLLLSDSGFYLCAWTQGGVDSPLHFGNGTRLTVT.

CDR3 bases: TGTGCCAGCAGTTACCAGGGATTCGAGACCCAGTACTTC. Its translation is CASSYQGFETQYF. The rearrangement links TRBV7-8 to TRBJ2-5; D is perhaps TRBD1 (5 bases). V was pared by 6 bases and J by 5 bases, with 13 bases between. Germline V gene sequence: CDR1 SGHVS, CDR2 FQNEAQ. This CDR3 is 13 amino acids long. The entire variable domain, with the rest obtained from reference TRBV7-8 and TRBJ2-5, is as follows: GAGVSQSPRYKVAKRGQDVALRCDPISGHVSLFWYQQALGQGPEFLTYFQNEAQLDKSGLPSDRFFAERPEGSVSTLKIQRTQQEDSAVYLCASSYQGFETQYFGPGTRLLVL.

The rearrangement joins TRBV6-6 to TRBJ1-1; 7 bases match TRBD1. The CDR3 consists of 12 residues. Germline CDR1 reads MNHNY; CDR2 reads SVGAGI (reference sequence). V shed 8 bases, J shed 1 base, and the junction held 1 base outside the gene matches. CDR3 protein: CASGTANTEAFF. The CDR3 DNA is TGTGCCAGCGGGACAGCGAACACTGAAGCTTTCTTT.

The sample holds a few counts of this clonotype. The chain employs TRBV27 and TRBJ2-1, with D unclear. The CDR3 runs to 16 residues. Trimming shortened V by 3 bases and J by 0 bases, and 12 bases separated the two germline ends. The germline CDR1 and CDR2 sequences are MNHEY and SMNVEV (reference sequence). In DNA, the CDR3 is TGTGCCAGCAGTTTCAGTAACGTAGGCTCCTACAATGAGCAGTTCTTC. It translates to CASSFSNVGSYNEQFF.

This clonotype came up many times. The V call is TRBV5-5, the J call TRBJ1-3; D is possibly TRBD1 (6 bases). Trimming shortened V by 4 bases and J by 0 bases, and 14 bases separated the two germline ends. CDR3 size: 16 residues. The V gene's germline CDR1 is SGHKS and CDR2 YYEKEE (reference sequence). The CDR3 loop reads CASSETGIDSGNTIYF. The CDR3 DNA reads TGTGCCAGCAGCGAGACAGGAATCGACTCTGGAAACACCATATATTTT.

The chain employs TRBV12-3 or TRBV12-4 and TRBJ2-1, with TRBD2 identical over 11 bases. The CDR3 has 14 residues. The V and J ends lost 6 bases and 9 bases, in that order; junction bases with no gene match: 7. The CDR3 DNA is TGTGCCAGCAGCCGGGGACTAGCGGTAGGTGAGCAGTTCTTC. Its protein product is CASSRGLAVGEQFF.

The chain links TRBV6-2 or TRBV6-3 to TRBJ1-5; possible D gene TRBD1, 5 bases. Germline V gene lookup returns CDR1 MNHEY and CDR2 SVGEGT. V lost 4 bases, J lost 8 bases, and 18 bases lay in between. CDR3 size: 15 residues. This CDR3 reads CASSSRGTGLEPQHF. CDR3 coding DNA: TGTGCCAGCAGTTCCCGTGGGACCGGGCTAGAGCCCCAGCATTTT.

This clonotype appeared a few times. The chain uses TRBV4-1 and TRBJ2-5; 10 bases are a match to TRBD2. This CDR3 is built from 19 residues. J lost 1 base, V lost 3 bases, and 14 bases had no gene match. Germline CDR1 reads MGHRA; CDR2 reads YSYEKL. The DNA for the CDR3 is TGCGCCAGCAGCCAGGTCCACCTCCAGACTAGCGGGTTCCAAGAGACCCAGTACTTC. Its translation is CASSQVHLQTSGFQETQYF.

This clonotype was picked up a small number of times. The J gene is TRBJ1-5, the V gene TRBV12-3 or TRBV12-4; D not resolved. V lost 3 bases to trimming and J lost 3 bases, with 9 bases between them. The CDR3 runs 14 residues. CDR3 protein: CASSFQGTNQPQHF. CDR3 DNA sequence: TGTGCCAGCAGTTTCCAAGGAACCAATCAGCCCCAGCATTTT.

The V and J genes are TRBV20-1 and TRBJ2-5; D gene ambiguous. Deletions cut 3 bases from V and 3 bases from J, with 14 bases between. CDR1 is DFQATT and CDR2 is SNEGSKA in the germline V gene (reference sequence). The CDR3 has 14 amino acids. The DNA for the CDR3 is TGCAGTGCTAGCGGGTCGGTCAGAAAAGAGACCCAGTACTTC. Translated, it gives CSASGSVRKETQYF.

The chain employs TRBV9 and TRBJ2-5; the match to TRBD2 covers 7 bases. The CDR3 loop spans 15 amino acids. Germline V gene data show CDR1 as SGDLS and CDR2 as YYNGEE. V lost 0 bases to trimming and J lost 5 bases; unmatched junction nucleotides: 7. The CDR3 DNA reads TGTGCCAGCAGCGTAGGGGGAGGGTTGGGCGAGACCCAGTACTTC. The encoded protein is CASSVGGGLGETQYF.

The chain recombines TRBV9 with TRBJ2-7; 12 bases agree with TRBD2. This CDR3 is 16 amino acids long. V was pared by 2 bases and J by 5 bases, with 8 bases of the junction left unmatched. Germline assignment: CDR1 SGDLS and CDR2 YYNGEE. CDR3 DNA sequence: TGTGCCAGCAGCGTCCGGACTAGCGGGAATCTAGACGAGCAGTACTTC. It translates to CASSVRTSGNLDEQYF. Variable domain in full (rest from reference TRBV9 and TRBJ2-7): DSGVTQTPKHLITATGQRVTLRCSPRSGDLSVYWYQQSLDQGLQFLIQYYNGEERAKGNILERFSAQQFPDLHSELNLSSLELGDSALYFCASSVRTSGNLDEQYFGPGTRLTVT.

CDR3 sequence (DNA): TGTGCCAGCAGCTTAGACAGGGAACAAGAGACCCAGTACTTC. Its protein product is CASSLDREQETQYF. The rearrangement joins TRBV7-2 to TRBJ2-5; maybe TRBD1 (6 bases). CDR3 size: 14 residues. Per germline, CDR1 SGHTA and CDR2 FQGNSA. V gave up 1 base and J gave up 2 bases, with 8 bases separating them.